The present TCR beta chain was sequenced within a study of human T cells and chemical hapten exposure. Looking at the study overall: Patients, predominantly female, presented with alopecia areata, totalis or universalis.

One entry per CDR3 protein results from TCRdb running MiXCR on the RACE reads. Among 180,000 or so distinct CDR3 sequences listed, 13% to 15% were seen once. The V end lost 2 bases, the J end lost 2 bases, and 6 bases lay between the germline ends. Per the germline V gene, CDR1 is KGHSH and CDR2 is LQKENI. The CDR3 spans 13 residues. Findings and limits, study-wide: Sensitizing to DPC left TCRs with a frequency above 1 in 1000 unaltered.

The time point here: patch test 1, 2 weeks after DPC sensitization. This sample's treatment: therapeutic diphenylcyclopropenone sensitization with weekly scalp DPC. This clonotype came up a few times. Its antigen is unidentified. The source is a woman younger than 45 with alopecia areata. Some clones in this sample may be carry-over from other donors' samples. Sample: whole blood, taken in connection with sensitization to the hapten diphenylcyclopropenone (DPC). This chain links TRBV18 with TRBJ1-1; D remains ambiguous. CDR3 nucleotides: TGTGCCAGCTCACCAGCGCTAAACACTGAAGCTTTCTTT. Translating gives CASSPALNTEAFF. The full variable domain, with the rest looked up from reference TRBV18 and TRBJ1-1, is NAGVMQNPRHLVRRRGQEARLRCSPMKGHSHVYWYRQLPEEGLKFMVYLQKENIIDESGMPKERFSAEFPKEGPSILRIQQVVRGDSAAYFCASSPALNTEAFFGQGTRLTVV.